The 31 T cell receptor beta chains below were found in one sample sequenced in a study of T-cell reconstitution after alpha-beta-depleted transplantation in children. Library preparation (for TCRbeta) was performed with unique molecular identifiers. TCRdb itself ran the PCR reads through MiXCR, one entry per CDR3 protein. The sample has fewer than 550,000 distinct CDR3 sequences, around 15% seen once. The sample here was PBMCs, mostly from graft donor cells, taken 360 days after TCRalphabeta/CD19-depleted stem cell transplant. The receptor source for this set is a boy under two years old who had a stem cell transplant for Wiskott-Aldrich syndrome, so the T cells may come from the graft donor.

In nucleotides, the CDR3 is TGTGCCAGCAGCGTAATCCCGGGAGGGCCGTACCACGAGCAGTACTTC. It specifies CASSVIPGGPYHEQYF. The rearrangement uses TRBV9 and TRBJ2-7; TRBD2 agrees at 8 bases. The CDR3 contains 16 residues. V gave up 1 base and J gave up 5 bases; unmatched junction bases: 11. Germline-derived CDR1 and CDR2 are SGDLS and YYNGEE. The full variable domain, rest sourced from reference TRBV9 and TRBJ2-7, is DSGVTQTPKHLITATGQRVTLRCSPRSGDLSVYWYQQSLDQGLQFLIQYYNGEERAKGNILERFSAQQFPDLHSELNLSSLELGDSALYFCASSVIPGGPYHEQYFGPGTRLTVT.

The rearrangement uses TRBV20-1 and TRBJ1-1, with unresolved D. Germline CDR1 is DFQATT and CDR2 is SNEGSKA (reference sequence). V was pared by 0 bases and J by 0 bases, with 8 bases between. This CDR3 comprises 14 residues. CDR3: CSAREAGMNTEAFF. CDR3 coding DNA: TGCAGTGCTAGAGAGGCCGGCATGAACACTGAAGCTTTCTTT.

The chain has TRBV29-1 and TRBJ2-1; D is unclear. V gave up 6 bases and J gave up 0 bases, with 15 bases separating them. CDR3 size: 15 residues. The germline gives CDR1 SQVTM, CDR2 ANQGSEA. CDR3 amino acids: CSVLWVRSSYNEQFF. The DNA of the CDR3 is TGCAGCGTCCTATGGGTCCGGAGCTCCTACAATGAGCAGTTCTTC.

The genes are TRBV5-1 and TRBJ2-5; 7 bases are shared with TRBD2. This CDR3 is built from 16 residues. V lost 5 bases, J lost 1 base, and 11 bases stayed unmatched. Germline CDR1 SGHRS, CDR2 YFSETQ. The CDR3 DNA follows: TGCGCCAGCAGTTTGTCGAGCGGGGCCTTCCAAGAGACCCAGTACTTC. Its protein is CASSLSSGAFQETQYF.

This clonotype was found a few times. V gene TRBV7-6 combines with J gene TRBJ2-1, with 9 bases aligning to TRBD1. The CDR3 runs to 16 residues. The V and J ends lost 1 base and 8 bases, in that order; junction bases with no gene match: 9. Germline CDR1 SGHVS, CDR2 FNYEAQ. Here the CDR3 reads CASSLVGGQGRYEQFF. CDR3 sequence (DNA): TGTGCCAGCAGCTTAGTAGGGGGACAGGGTAGATATGAGCAGTTCTTC. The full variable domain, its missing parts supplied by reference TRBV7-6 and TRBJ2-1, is GAGVSQSPRYKVTKRGQDVALRCDPISGHVSLYWYRQALGQGPEFLTYFNYEAQQDKSGLPNDRFSAERPEGSISTLTIQRTEQRDSAMYRCASSLVGGQGRYEQFFGPGTRLTVL.

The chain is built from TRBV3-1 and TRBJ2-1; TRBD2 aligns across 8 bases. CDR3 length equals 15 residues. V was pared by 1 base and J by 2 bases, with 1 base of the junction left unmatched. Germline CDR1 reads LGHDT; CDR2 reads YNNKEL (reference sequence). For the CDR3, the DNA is TGTGCCAGCAGCCAAGGAGCGGGGGCCTACAATGAGCAGTTCTTC. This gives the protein CASSQGAGAYNEQFF.

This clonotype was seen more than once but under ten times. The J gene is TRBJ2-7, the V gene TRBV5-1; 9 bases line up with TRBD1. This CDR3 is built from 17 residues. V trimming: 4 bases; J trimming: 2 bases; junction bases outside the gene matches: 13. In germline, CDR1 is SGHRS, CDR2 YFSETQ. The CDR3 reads CASSPNPPGTGTYEQYF. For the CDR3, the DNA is TGCGCCAGCAGCCCCAATCCCCCCGGGACAGGGACCTACGAGCAGTACTTC.

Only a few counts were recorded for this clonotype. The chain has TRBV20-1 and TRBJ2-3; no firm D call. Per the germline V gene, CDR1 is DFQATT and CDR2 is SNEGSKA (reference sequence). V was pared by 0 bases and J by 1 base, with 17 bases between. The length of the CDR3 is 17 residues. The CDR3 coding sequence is TGCAGTGCTAGAGATGTAAAGTGGGCCTCGGGCACAGATACGCAGTATTTT. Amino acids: CSARDVKWASGTDTQYF.

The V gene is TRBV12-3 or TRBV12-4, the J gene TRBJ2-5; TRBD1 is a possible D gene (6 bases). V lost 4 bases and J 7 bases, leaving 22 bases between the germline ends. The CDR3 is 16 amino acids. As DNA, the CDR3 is TGTGCCAGCAGTTCCCCTTCTAGCACAGGGAAGGCGACCCAGTACTTC. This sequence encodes CASSSPSSTGKATQYF.

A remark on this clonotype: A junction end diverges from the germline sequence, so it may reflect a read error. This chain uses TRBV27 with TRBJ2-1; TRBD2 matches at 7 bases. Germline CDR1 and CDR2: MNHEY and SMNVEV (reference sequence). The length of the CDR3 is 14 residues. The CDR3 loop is CASSFLGGSGEQFF. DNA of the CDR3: TGCGCCAGCAGTTTCCTCGGGGGGTCTGGTGAGCAGTTCTTC.

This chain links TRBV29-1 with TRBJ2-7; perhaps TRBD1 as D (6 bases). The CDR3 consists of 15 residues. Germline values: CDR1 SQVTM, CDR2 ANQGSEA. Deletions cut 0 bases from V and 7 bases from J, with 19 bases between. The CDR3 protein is CSVEDNWPGQGEQYF. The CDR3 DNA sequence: TGCAGCGTTGAAGACAATTGGCCGGGACAAGGGGAGCAGTACTTC.

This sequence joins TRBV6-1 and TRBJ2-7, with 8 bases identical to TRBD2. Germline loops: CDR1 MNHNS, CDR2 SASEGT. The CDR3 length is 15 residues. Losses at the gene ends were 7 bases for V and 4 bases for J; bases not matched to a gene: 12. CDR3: CASIAGLAGVYEQYF. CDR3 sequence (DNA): TGTGCCAGCATCGCAGGACTAGCCGGGGTGTACGAGCAGTACTTC.

The CDR3, as DNA: TGCAGCGGAGGCCGGGAGGGCCGGCGCACAGATACGCAGTATTTT. It specifies CSGGREGRRTDTQYF. This chain joins TRBV29-1 and TRBJ2-3; 8 bases agree with TRBD2. The V gene's germline CDR1 is SQVTM and CDR2 ANQGSEA. J was trimmed by 1 base and V by 7 bases; bases with no gene match: 10. The CDR3 loop spans 15 amino acids.

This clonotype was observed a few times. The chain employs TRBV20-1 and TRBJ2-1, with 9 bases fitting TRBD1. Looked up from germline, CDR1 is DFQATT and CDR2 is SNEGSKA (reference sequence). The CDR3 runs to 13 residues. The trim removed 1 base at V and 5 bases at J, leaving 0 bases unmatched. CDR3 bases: TGCAGTGCTAGAGGGGACAGGGACAATGAGCAGTTCTTC. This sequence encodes CSARGDRDNEQFF.

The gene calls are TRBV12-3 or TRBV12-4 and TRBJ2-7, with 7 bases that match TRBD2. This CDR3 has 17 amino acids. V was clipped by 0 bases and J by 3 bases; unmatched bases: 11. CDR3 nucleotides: TGTGCCAGCAGTTTAGCGGATGATCGCGGGAGCTACTACGAGCAGTACTTC. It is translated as CASSLADDRGSYYEQYF.

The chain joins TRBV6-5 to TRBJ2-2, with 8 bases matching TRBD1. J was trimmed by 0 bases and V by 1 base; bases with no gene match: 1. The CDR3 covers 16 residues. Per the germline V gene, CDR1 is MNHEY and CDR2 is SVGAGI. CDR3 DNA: TGTGCCAGCAGTTACTTACAGGGGGCGAACACCGGGGAGCTGTTTTTT. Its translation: CASSYLQGANTGELFF.

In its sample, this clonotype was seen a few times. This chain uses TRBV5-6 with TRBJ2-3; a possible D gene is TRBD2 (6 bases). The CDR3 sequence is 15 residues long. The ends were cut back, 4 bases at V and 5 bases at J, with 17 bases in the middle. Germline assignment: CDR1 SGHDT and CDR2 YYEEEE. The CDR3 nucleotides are TGTGCCAGCAGCCGCGGCGGAGGGCCGGGAGATACGCAGTATTTT. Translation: CASSRGGGPGDTQYF.

The chain's CDR3 is CASSLEGGTYNEQFF. In DNA form, the CDR3 reads TGTGCCAGCAGCTTAGAGGGGGGCACCTACAATGAGCAGTTCTTC. The chain employs TRBV7-9 and TRBJ2-1, with D possibly being TRBD1 or TRBD2 (6 bases each). V shed 1 base and J shed 2 bases, with 9 bases lying between them. The CDR3 has 15 amino acids. Germline CDR1 SEHNR, CDR2 FQNEAQ (reference sequence). Based on the CDR3 plus reference TRBV7-9 and TRBJ2-1, the full variable domain is DTGVSQNPRHKITKRGQNVTFRCDPISEHNRLYWYRQTLGQGPEFLTYFQNEAQLEKSRLLSDRFSAERPKGSFSTLEIQRTEQGDSAMYLCASSLEGGTYNEQFFGPGTRLTVL.

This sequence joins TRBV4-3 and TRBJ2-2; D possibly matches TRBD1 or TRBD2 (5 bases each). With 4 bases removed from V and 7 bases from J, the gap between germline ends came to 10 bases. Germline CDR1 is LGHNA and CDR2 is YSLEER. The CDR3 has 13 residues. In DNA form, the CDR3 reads TGCGCCAGCAGCCTATGGGGGATCGGGGAGCTGTTTTTT. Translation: CASSLWGIGELFF.

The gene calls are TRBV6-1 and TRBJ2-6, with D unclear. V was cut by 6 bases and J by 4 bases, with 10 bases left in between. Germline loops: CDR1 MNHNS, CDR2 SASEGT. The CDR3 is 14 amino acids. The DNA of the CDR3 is TGTGCCAGCAGACCCCTCCCCGGGGCCAACGTCCTGACTTTC. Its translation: CASRPLPGANVLTF.

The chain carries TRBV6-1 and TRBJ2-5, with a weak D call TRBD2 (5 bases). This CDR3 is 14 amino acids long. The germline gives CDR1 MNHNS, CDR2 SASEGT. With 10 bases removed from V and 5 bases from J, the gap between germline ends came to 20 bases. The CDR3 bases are TGTGCCACCAAAACTTCCGGGAAGGTGGAGACCCAGTACTTC. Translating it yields CATKTSGKVETQYF.

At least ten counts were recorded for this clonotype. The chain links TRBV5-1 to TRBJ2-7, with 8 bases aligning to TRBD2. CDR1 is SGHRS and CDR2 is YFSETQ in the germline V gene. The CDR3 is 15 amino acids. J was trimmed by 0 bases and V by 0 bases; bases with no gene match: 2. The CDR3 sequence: CASSLVLADSYEQYF. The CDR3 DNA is TGCGCCAGCAGCTTGGTACTAGCGGACTCCTACGAGCAGTACTTC.

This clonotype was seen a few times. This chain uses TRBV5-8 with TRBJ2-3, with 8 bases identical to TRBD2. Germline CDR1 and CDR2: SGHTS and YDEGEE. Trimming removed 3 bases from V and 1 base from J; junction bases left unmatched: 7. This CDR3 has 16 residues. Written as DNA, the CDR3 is TGTGCCAGCAGCTGGGTAGCGGGATTCCGCACAGATACGCAGTATTTT. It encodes CASSWVAGFRTDTQYF.

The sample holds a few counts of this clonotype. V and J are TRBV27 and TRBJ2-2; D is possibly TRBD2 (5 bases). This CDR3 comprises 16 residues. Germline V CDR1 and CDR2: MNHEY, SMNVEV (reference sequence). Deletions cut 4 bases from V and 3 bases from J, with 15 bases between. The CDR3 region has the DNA TGTGCCAGCAGTTGGAGAAGCGGAGTTTACACCGGGGAGCTGTTTTTT. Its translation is CASSWRSGVYTGELFF.

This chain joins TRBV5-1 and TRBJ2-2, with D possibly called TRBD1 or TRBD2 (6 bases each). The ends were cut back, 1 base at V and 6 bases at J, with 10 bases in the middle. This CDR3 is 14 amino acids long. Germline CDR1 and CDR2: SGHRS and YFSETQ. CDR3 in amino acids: CASSLKGGPGELFF. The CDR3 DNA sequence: TGCGCCAGCAGCTTGAAGGGGGGTCCCGGGGAGCTGTTTTTT.

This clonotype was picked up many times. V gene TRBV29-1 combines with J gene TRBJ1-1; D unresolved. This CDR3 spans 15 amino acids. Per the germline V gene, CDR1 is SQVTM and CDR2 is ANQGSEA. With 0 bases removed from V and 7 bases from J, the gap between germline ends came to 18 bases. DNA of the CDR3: TGCAGCGTTGAAGATCCTTTACTTCGGGTCGTTGAAGCTTTCTTT. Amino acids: CSVEDPLLRVVEAFF.

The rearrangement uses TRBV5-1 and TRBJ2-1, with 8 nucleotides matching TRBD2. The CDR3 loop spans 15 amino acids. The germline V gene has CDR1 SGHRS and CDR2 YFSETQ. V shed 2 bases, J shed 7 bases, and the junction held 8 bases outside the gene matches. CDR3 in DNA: TGCGCCAGCAGCTTTGGGGTAGCGGGAACGAATGAGCAGTTCTTC. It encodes CASSFGVAGTNEQFF.

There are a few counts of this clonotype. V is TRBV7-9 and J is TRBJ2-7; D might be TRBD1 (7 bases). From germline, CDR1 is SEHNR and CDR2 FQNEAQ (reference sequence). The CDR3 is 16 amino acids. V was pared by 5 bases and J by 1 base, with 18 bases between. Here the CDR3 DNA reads TGTGCCAGCAGCCCCAGGGGGGTAGCGGTTTCCTACGAGCAGTACTTC. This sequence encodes CASSPRGVAVSYEQYF.

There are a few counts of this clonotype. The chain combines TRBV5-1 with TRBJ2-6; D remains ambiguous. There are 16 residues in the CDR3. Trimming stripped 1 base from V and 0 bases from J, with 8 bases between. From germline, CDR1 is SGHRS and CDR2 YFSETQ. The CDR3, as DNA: TGCGCCAGCAGCTTGAATAGGCGCTCTGGGGCCAACGTCCTGACTTTC. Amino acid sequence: CASSLNRRSGANVLTF.

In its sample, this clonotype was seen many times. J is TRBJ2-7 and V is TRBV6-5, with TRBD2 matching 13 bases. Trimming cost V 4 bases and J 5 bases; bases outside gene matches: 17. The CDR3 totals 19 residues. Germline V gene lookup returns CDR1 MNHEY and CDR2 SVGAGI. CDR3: CASSSSRGLAGVRGNEQYF. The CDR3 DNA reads TGTGCCAGCAGTTCCTCCCGCGGACTAGCGGGAGTAAGGGGCAACGAGCAGTACTTC.

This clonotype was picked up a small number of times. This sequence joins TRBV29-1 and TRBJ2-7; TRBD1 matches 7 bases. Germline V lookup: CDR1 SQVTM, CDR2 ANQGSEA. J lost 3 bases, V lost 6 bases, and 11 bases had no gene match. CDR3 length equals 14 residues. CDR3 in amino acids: CSVVGQLGVYEQYF. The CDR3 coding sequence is TGCAGCGTCGTGGGACAGTTAGGGGTCTACGAGCAGTACTTC.